Described below is a single T cell receptor beta chain sequence and its context. Its antigen is unknown. There are no base qualities to consult, and no much larger clone falls within one base. The sample comes from a study of OX40 agonist ivuxolimab in advanced cancers. At the level of the whole study: Ivuxolimab was an agonistic, fully human IgG2 monoclonal antibody directed against OX40 (CD134), a costimulatory receptor. Intravenous ivuxolimab was administered to patients every 2 weeks at six dose levels: 0.01, 0.1, 0.3, 1.5, 3 and 10 mg/kg. Of the approximately 53 patients in dose escalation, some 19 had hepatocellular carcinoma, roughly 15 had melanoma, 9 had renal cell carcinoma and 9 had head and neck cancer. A male proportion of 70% to 90% and a mean age of 60 years, ranging from roughly 23 to 90, were recorded for the dose-escalation cohort. Prior anti-PD-1, anti-PD-L1 or anti-CTLA-4 therapy was permitted, and checkpoint inhibitors had been received by around 39% of dose-escalation patients. Three dose-escalation patients achieved partial responses, one with hepatocellular carcinoma and two with cutaneous melanoma. The point of sequencing TCRbeta in the periphery was to test whether ivuxolimab changed TCR sequence diversity and drove clonal T-cell expansion. The monotherapy dose-escalation portion (N = 52 patients) of the phase I ivuxolimab trial is reported in the paper.

The trial excluded patients who had a history of autoimmune disease or who were on systemic immunosuppression. Peripheral blood for TCR sequencing was collected from all dose cohorts at baseline, on cycle 4 day 1, and on cycle 7 day 1. Samples came from an open-label, multicenter, first-in-human phase I dose-escalation trial of ivuxolimab. Adults with locally advanced or metastatic head and neck squamous cell, hepatocellular, melanoma or renal cell carcinoma were enrolled in the trial. Before TCR sequencing, CD4+ T cells and CD8+ T cells were sorted from peripheral blood as separate populations. To sequence the TCRbeta CDR3 region, genomic DNA was isolated from the sorted cells. The immunoSEQ Assay was used for sequencing of TCRbeta CDR3 regions. Sourced from immuneACCESS, this table was stored by TCRdb with only in-frame sequences that have V and J called. A share of the clones is absent; for the studies checked, an unresolved V gene accounts for under half, and the remainder has no known explanation. The sample table contains under 20,000 clones; only one count was recorded for about two thirds of them. The top ten clones comprise roughly 24% of the sample.

Study-wide conclusions, independent of this receptor: Partial responders in the 0.1-3.0 mg/kg groups had among the lowest normalized peripheral clonal expansion, especially among CD8+ T cells. At doses of 0.1 to 3.0 mg/kg, clonal expansion of both CD4+ and CD8+ blood T cells was observed from baseline to week 6. Low levels of normalized T-cell clonal expansion were also seen in some patients who did not respond. Which antigens the clonally expanded peripheral T cells were specific for was not determined. On average, CD8+ T cells showed more expanded clones than CD4+ T cells after ivuxolimab.

V lost 4 bases and J lost 3 bases, and the count of bases not matched to a germline gene is 7. Its CDR3 holds 16 amino acids, cysteine through phenylalanine. Just the 48-base CDR3 DNA is kept, in frame starting at base 1. CDR1 and CDR2 are read off the germline V gene as SGHVS and FNYEAQ. The sequencing here drew on CD4+ or CD8+ T cells sorted from blood, taken in a trial of the OX40 agonist ivuxolimab. The chain is assembled from TRBV7-6 and TRBJ2-5, and 11 bases in between align with TRBD2. The receptor was isolated from an adult with an advanced solid tumor such as melanoma, head and neck, liver or kidney cancer. At the DNA level, the sequence is TGTGCCAGCAGCTGGGGGGGACTAGCGGTTAAAGAGACCCAGTACTTC. Translated, this gives CASSWGGLAVKETQYF.